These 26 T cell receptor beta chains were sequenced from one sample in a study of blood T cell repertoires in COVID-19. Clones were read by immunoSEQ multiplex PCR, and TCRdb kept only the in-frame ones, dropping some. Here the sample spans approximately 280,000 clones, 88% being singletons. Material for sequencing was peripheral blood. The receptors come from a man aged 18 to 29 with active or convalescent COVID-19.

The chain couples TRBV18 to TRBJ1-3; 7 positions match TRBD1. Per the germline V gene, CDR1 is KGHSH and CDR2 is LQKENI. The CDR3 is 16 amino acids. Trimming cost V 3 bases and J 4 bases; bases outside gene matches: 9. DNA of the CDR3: TGTGCCAGCTCACCCCGGCCGGACAGGAGGGGAAACACCATATATTTT. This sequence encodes CASSPRPDRRGNTIYF.

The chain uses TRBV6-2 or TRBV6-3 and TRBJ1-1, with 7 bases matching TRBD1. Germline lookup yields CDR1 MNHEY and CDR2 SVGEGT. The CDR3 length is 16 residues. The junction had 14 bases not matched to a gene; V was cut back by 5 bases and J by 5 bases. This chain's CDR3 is CASSKRRGSGGTEAFF. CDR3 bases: TGTGCCAGCAGTAAACGCAGGGGGTCTGGGGGAACTGAAGCTTTCTTT.

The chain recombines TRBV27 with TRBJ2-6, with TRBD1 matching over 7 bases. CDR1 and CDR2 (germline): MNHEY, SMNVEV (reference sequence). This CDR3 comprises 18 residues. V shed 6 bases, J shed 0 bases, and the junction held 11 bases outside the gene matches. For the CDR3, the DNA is TGTGCCAGCAGCTTAACGGGGACAGTAAACTCTGGGGCCAACGTCCTGACTTTC. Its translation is CASSLTGTVNSGANVLTF.

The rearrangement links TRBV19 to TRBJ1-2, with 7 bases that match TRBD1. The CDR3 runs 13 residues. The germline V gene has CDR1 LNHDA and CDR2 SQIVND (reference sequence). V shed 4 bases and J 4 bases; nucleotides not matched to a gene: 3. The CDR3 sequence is CASSRRDSYGYTF. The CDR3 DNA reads TGTGCCAGTAGTAGAAGGGACAGCTATGGCTACACCTTC.

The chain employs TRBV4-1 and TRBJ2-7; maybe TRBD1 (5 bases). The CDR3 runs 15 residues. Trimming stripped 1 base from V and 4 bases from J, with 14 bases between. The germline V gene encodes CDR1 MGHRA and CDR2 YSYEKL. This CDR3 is CASSQVEGVMYEQYF. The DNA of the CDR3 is TGCGCCAGCAGCCAAGTTGAAGGGGTAATGTACGAGCAGTACTTC.

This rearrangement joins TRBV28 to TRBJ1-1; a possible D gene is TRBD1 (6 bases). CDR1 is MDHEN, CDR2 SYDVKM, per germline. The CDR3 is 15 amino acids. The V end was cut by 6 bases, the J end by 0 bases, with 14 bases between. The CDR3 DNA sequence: TGTGCCAGCAGACCACCAGGGGCTATGAACACTGAAGCTTTCTTT. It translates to CASRPPGAMNTEAFF.

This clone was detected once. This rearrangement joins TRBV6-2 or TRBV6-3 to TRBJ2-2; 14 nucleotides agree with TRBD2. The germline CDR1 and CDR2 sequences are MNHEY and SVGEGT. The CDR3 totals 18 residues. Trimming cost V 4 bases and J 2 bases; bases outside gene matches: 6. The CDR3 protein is CASSFSGLAGVNTGELFF. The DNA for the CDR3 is TGTGCCAGCAGTTTCTCGGGACTAGCGGGGGTAAACACCGGGGAGCTGTTTTTT.

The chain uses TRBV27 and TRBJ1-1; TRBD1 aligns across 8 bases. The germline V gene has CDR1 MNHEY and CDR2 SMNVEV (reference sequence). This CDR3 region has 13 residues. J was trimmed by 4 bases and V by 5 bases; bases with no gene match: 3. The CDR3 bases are TGTGCCAGCAGTACCACAGGGGGCACTGAAGCTTTCTTT. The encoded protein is CASSTTGGTEAFF.

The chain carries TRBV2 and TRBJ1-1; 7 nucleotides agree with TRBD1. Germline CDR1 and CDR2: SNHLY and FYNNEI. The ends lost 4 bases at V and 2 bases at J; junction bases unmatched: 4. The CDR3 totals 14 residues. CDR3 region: CASSGRQGNTEAFF. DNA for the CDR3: TGTGCCAGCAGTGGCCGACAGGGCAACACTGAAGCTTTCTTT. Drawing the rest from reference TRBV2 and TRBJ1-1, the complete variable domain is EPEVTQTPSHQVTQMGQEVILRCVPISNHLYFYWYRQILGQKVEFLVSFYNNEISEKSEIFDDQFSVERPDGSNFTLKIRSTKLEDSAMYFCASSGRQGNTEAFFGQGTRLTVV.

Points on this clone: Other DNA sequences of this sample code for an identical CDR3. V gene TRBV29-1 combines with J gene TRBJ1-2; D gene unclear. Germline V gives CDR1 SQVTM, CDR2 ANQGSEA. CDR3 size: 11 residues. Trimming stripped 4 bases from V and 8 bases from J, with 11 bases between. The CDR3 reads CSVGGGYGYTF. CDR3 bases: TGCAGCGTTGGGGGAGGGTACGGCTACACCTTC.

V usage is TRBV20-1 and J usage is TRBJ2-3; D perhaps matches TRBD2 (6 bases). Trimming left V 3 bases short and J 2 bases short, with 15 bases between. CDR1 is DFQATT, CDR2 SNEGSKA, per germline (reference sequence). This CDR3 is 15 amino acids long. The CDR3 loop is CSASRDFLFTDTQYF. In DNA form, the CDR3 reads TGCAGTGCTAGTCGGGACTTCCTATTCACAGATACGCAGTATTTT.

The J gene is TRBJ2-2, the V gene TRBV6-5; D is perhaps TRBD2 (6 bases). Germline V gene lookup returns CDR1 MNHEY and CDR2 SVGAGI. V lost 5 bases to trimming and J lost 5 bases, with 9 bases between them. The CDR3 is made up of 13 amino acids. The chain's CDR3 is CASSRGATGELFF. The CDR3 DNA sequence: TGTGCCAGCAGTCGCGGGGCTACCGGGGAGCTGTTTTTT.

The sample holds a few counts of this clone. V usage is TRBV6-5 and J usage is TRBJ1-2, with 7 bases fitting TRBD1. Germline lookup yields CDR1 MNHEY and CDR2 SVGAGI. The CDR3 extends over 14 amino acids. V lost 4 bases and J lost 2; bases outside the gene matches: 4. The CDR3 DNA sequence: TGTGCCAGCAGTTCGGGGACAGAAAACTATGGCTACACCTTC. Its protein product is CASSSGTENYGYTF.

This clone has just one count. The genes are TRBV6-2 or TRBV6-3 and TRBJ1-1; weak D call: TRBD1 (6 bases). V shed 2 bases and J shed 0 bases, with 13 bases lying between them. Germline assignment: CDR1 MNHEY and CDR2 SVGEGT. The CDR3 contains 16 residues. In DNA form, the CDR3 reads TGTGCCAGCAGTTACGGGACACAGATACTGAACACTGAAGCTTTCTTT. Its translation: CASSYGTQILNTEAFF.

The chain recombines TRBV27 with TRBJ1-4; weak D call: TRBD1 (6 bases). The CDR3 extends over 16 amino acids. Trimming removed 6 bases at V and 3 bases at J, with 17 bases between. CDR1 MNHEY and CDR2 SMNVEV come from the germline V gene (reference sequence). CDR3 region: CASSPRGGAPNEKLFF. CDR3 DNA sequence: TGTGCCAGCAGCCCCAGAGGGGGGGCGCCTAATGAAAAACTGTTTTTT.

CDR3 protein: CASSYGTGHNQPQHF. As DNA, the CDR3 is TGTGCCAGCAGCTATGGGACAGGGCACAATCAGCCCCAGCATTTT. The chain links TRBV5-6 to TRBJ1-5, with TRBD1 matching 9 bases. Trimming cost V 3 bases and J 3 bases; bases outside gene matches: 4. The CDR3 consists of 15 residues. Germline V CDR1 and CDR2: SGHDT, YYEEEE.

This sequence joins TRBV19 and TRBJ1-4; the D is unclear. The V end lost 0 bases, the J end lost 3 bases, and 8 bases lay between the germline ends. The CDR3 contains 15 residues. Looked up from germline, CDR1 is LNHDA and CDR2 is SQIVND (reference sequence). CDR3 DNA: TGTGCCAGTAGTATAGACTCGAGGGCTAATGAAAAACTGTTTTTT. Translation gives CASSIDSRANEKLFF.

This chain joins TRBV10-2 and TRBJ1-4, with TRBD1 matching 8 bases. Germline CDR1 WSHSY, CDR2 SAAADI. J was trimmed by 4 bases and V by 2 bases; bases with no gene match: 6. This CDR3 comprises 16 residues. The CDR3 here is CASSEPRTGYNEKLFF. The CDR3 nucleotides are TGCGCCAGCAGTGAGCCCCGGACAGGGTATAATGAAAAACTGTTTTTT.

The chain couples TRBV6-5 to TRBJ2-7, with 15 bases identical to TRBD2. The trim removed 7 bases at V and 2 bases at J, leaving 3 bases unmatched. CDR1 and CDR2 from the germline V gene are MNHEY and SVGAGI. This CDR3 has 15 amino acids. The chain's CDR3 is CASTGLAGGAYEQYF. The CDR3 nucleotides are TGTGCCAGCACTGGACTAGCGGGGGGGGCCTACGAGCAGTACTTC.

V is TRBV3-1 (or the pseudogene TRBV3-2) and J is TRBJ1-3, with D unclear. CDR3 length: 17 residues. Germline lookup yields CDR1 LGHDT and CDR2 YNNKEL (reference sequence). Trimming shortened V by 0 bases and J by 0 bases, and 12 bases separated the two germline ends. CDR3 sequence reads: CASSQEASGFSGNTIYF. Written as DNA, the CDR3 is TGTGCCAGCAGCCAAGAGGCCTCGGGGTTCTCTGGAAACACCATATATTTT.

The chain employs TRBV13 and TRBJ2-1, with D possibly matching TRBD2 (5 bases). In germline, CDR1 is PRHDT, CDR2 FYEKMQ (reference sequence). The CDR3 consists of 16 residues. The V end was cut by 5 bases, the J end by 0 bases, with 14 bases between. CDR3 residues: CASSNPTGSSYNEQFF. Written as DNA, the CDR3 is TGTGCCAGCAGCAACCCGACGGGGAGCTCCTACAATGAGCAGTTCTTC.

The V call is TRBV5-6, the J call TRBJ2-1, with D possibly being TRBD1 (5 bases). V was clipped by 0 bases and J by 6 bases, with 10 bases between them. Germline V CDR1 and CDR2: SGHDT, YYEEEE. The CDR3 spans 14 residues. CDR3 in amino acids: CASSLGQRGNEQFF. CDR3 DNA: TGTGCCAGCAGCTTGGGCCAAAGGGGCAATGAGCAGTTCTTC.

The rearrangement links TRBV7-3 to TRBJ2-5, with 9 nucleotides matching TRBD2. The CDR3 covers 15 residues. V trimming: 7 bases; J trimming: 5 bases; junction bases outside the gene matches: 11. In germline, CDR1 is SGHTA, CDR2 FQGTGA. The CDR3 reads CASTPGGGAGETQYF. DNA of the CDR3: TGTGCCAGCACCCCTGGCGGGGGGGCCGGGGAGACCCAGTACTTC.

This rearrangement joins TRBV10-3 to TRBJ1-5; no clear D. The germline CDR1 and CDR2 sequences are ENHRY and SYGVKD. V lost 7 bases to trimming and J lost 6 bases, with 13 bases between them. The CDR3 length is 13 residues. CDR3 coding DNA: TGTGCCATCACTGAAGCCGCCGGTCAGCCCCAGCATTTT. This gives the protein CAITEAAGQPQHF.

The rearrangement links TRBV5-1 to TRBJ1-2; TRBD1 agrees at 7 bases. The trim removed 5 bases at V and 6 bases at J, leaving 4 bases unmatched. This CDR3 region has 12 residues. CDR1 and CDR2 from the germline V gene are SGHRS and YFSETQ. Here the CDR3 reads CASRGRGNGYTF. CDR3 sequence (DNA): TGCGCCAGCAGGGGCAGGGGGAATGGCTACACCTTC.

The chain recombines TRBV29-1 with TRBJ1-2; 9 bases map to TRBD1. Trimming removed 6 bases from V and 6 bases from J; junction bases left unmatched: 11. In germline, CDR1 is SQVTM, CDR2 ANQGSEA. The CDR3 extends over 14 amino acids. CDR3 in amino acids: CSVGWGQGMNGYTF. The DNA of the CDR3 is TGCAGCGTGGGGTGGGGACAGGGAATGAATGGCTACACCTTC.